These 15 T cell receptor beta chains share one sample of origin, sequenced in a study of cytomegalovirus exposure and HLA in healthy donors. PCR amplification relied on 60 Vbeta primers (plus 13 Jbeta primers). Generated by immunoSEQ multiplex PCR, the TCRdb table keeps only in-frame clones and is missing some. Here the sample spans around 72,000 clones, 70% to 80% being singletons. The sequencing input was PBMCs. These receptors came from a man in his fifties or sixties in good health and CMV-seronegative.

This clone was recorded once. The J gene is TRBJ2-5, the V gene TRBV4-2, with 12 positions matching TRBD2. This CDR3 has 17 residues. With 1 base clipped from V and 5 bases from J, the junction kept 8 bases outside the gene matches. In germline, CDR1 is LGHNA, CDR2 YNFKEQ. Here the CDR3 reads CASSQVSSGGAVETQYF. DNA for the CDR3: TGTGCCAGCAGCCAAGTTTCTAGCGGGGGGGCCGTGGAGACCCAGTACTTC.

The chain joins TRBV11-3 to TRBJ2-6; D uncertain. With 2 bases removed from V and 2 bases from J, the gap between germline ends came to 4 bases. The CDR3 contains 14 residues. Germline V gene sequence: CDR1 SGHNT, CDR2 YENEEA. CDR3 loop: CASSLTAGANVLTF. Written as DNA, the CDR3 is TGTGCCAGCAGCTTAACGGCTGGGGCCAACGTCCTGACTTTC.

The table lists this clone with a few counts. J is TRBJ1-4 and V is TRBV5-1; 7 bases align to TRBD1. Germline assignment: CDR1 SGHRS and CDR2 YFSETQ. With V trimmed by 3 bases and J by 1 base, 3 bases remained unmatched. The CDR3 spans 15 residues. This CDR3 is CASSSDRLTNEKLFF. The CDR3 bases are TGCGCCAGCAGCTCGGACAGGCTAACTAATGAAAAACTGTTTTTT. Full variable domain (rest looked up from reference TRBV5-1 and TRBJ1-4): KAGVTQTPRYLIKTRGQQVTLSCSPISGHRSVSWYQQTPGQGLQFLFEYFSETQRNKGNFPGRFSGRQFSNSRSEMNVSTLELGDSALYLCASSSDRLTNEKLFFGSGTQLSVL.

The rearrangement uses TRBV19 and TRBJ1-2; perhaps TRBD1 as D (6 bases). The length of the CDR3 is 15 residues. The germline CDR1 and CDR2 sequences are LNHDA and SQIVND (reference sequence). With 6 bases removed from V and 4 bases from J, the gap between germline ends came to 18 bases. CDR3 in DNA: TGTGCCAGTAGCCTCTCCGGGGGGGGCTTCTATGGCTACACCTTC. It translates to CASSLSGGGFYGYTF. Full variable domain (outside the CDR3, taken from reference TRBV19 and TRBJ1-2): DGGITQSPKYLFRKEGQNVTLSCEQNLNHDAMYWYRQDPGQGLRLIYYSQIVNDFQKGDIAEGYSVSREKKESFPLTVTSAQKNPTAFYLCASSLSGGGFYGYTFGSGTRLTVV.

V and J are TRBV15 and TRBJ2-1, with a tentative D call TRBD1 (5 bases). CDR1 and CDR2 (germline): LNHNV, YYDKDF (reference sequence). The CDR3 sequence is 14 residues long. V shed 5 bases and J shed 4 bases, with 12 bases lying between them. This chain's CDR3 is CATSETGLYNEQFF. The CDR3 DNA reads TGTGCCACCAGCGAAACAGGATTATACAATGAGCAGTTCTTC.

In its sample, this clone was seen a few times. The chain links TRBV4-3 to TRBJ1-1, with TRBD1 as a possible D gene (5 bases). The length of the CDR3 is 13 residues. Germline assignment: CDR1 LGHNA and CDR2 YSLEER. Between the trimmed V and J ends, which lost 3 bases and 5 bases, there was a span of 10 bases. CDR3 sequence: CASSHGRGTEAFF. The CDR3 coding sequence is TGCGCCAGCAGCCACGGGAGGGGTACTGAAGCTTTCTTT.

This chain links TRBV27 with TRBJ2-1; 8 positions agree with TRBD1. The germline V gene has CDR1 MNHEY and CDR2 SMNVEV (reference sequence). With 3 bases clipped from V and 10 bases from J, the junction kept 8 bases outside the gene matches. The CDR3 extends over 14 amino acids. CDR3 sequence reads: CASSFDRGGNEQFF. CDR3 DNA sequence: TGTGCCAGCAGTTTCGACAGGGGTGGGAACGAGCAGTTCTTC.

The gene calls are TRBV10-2 and TRBJ2-1, with 9 bases matching TRBD2. Germline lookup yields CDR1 WSHSY and CDR2 SAAADI. This CDR3 has 16 amino acids. Trimming took 1 base from V and 6 from J; bases not matched to a gene: 7. The CDR3 here is CASSEWGSGSSNEQFF. The CDR3 DNA reads TGCGCCAGCAGTGAGTGGGGTAGCGGGAGCTCCAATGAGCAGTTCTTC.

The chain is built from TRBV19 and TRBJ1-5; a possible D gene is TRBD1 (5 bases). Germline-derived CDR1 and CDR2 are LNHDA and SQIVND (reference sequence). The CDR3 has 14 residues. Deletions cut 3 bases from V and 5 bases from J, with 11 bases between. The CDR3 sequence is CASSIRRGDQPQHF. The CDR3, as DNA: TGTGCCAGTAGTATTCGGAGGGGAGATCAGCCCCAGCATTTT.

The V and J genes are TRBV5-1 and TRBJ2-7; unclear D gene. The CDR3 is 13 residues long. The V end lost 6 bases, the J end lost 1 base, and 11 bases lay between the germline ends. CDR1 is SGHRS and CDR2 is YFSETQ in the germline V gene. CDR3 in amino acids: CASTSRGSYEQYF. In DNA form, the CDR3 reads TGCGCCAGCACCTCGCGAGGATCCTACGAGCAGTACTTC.

The chain carries TRBV10-2 and TRBJ2-1; 10 bases line up with TRBD2. Trimming removed 1 base from V and 1 base from J; junction bases left unmatched: 1. The CDR3 runs to 16 residues. Germline V gene sequence: CDR1 WSHSY, CDR2 SAAADI. CDR3 loop: CASSEWTSGSYNEQFF. CDR3 bases: TGCGCCAGCAGTGAGTGGACTAGCGGATCCTACAATGAGCAGTTCTTC.

The rearrangement uses TRBV11-3 and TRBJ2-1; D gene uncertain. The CDR3 is 14 amino acids. Germline assignment: CDR1 SGHNT and CDR2 YENEEA. Trimming took 5 bases from V and 8 from J, leaving 16 bases between them. The CDR3 DNA reads TGTGCCAGCAGCCCTGTGGGCAGTCGCGATGAGCAGTTCTTC. This sequence encodes CASSPVGSRDEQFF.

V usage is TRBV7-8 and J usage is TRBJ2-7; 7 bases match TRBD1. Germline V gene sequence: CDR1 SGHVS, CDR2 FQNEAQ. This CDR3 is 14 amino acids long. Germline trimming cut 6 bases from V and 2 bases from J; bases unmatched to any gene: 7. CDR3 protein: CASRRRDSTYEQYF. DNA for the CDR3: TGTGCCAGCAGGAGAAGGGACAGCACCTACGAGCAGTACTTC.

The chain employs TRBV19 and TRBJ2-1, with 8 positions matching TRBD2. Germline CDR1 reads LNHDA; CDR2 reads SQIVND (reference sequence). The V segment lost 6 bases and the J segment 5 bases; nucleotides outside the gene matches: 9. The CDR3 runs to 15 residues. The CDR3 sequence is CASSILAGGDNEQFF. The CDR3 DNA reads TGTGCCAGTAGCATCCTAGCCGGGGGGGACAATGAGCAGTTCTTC.

The J gene is TRBJ2-1, the V gene TRBV7-8, with 9 bases aligning to TRBD2. This CDR3 has 14 residues. The germline V gene encodes CDR1 SGHVS and CDR2 FQNEAQ. The V gene end was trimmed by 5 bases and the J gene end by 10 bases; junction bases not matched to a gene: 9. The CDR3 region is CASSGLAGGREQFF. CDR3 DNA: TGTGCCAGCAGCGGACTGGCGGGAGGGAGGGAGCAGTTCTTC. The variable domain in full, completed from reference TRBV7-8 and TRBJ2-1, reads GAGVSQSPRYKVAKRGQDVALRCDPISGHVSLFWYQQALGQGPEFLTYFQNEAQLDKSGLPSDRFFAERPEGSVSTLKIQRTQQEDSAVYLCASSGLAGGREQFFGPGTRLTVL.